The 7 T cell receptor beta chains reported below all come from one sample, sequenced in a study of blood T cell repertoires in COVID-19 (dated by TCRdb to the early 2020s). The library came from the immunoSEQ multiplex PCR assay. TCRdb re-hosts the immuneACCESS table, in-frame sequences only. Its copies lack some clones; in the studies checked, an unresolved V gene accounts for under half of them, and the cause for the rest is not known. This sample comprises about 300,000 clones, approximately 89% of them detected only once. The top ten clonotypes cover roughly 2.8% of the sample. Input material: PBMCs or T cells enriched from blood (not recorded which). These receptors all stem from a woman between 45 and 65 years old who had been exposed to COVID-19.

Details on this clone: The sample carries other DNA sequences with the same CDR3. The CDR3 sequence: CASSQDWGGRGYTF. The CDR3 nucleotides read TGTGCCAGCAGCCAAGATTGGGGGGGGCGCGGCTACACCTTC. The rearrangement links TRBV3-1 (or the pseudogene TRBV3-2) to TRBJ1-2; maybe TRBD1 (6 bases). Trimming pared 0 bases from V and 8 bases from J, leaving 13 bases between. This CDR3 is built from 14 residues. The germline CDR1 and CDR2 sequences are LGHDT and YNNKEL (reference sequence).

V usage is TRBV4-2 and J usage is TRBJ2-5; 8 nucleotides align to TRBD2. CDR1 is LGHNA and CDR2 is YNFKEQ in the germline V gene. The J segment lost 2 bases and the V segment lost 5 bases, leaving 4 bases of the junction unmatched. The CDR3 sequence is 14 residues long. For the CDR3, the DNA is TGTGCCAGCAGCATCGGGGGGGATCAAGAGACCCAGTACTTC. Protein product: CASSIGGDQETQYF.

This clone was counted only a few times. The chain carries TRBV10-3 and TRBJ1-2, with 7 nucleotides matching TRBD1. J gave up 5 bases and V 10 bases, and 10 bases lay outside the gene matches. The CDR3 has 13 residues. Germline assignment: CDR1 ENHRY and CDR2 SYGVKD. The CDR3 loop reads CATAEGQLYGYTF. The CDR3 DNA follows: TGTGCCACCGCGGAGGGACAGCTATATGGCTACACCTTC.

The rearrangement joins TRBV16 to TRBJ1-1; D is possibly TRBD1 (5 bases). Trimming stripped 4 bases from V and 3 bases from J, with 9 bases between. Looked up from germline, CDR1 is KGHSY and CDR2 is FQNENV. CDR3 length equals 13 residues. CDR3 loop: CASSRTGYTEAFF. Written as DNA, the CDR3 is TGTGCCAGCAGCCGCACAGGTTACACTGAAGCTTTCTTT.

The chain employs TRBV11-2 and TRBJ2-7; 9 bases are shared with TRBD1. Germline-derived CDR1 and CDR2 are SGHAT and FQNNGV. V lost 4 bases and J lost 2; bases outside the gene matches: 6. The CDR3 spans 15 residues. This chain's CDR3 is CASSSPGTGTYEQYF. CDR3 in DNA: TGTGCCAGCAGCTCCCCCGGGACAGGGACCTACGAGCAGTACTTC.

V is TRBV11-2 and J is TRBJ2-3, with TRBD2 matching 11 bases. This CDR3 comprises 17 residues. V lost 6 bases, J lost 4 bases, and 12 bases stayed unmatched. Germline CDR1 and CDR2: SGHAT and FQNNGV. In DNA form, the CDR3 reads TGTGCCAGCAGACACCATCAAATTAGCGGGGGGGCAGATACGCAGTATTTT. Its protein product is CASRHHQISGGADTQYF.

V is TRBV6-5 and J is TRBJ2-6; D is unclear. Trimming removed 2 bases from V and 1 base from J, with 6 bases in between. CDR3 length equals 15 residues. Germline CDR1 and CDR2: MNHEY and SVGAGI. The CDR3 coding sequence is TGTGCCAGCAGTTACGTGAGTTCTGGGGCCAACGTCCTGACTTTC. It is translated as CASSYVSSGANVLTF.